This TCR beta chain originates from a study of blood T cells in healthy people across ages (dated by TCRdb to about 2015). In terms of the full investigation: Template switching captured roughly one uniquely barcoded TCR beta cDNA molecule per two T cells in model experiments. Using the same blood draw, the study looked at two additional independent replicas of 1 million unique cDNA reads for two donors, one aged 18 to 30 and the other aged 80 or older. Four age groups were formed from the donors: young (average roughly 15 years), middle-aged (just under 40), aged (over 55) and long-lived (roughly 88). The study measured age-related changes in TCR beta repertoire diversity using deep sequencing normalized with unique cDNA molecular identifiers. To avoid experimental bias, donors of different ages were spread randomly across the sequencing lanes. Study-level results and caveats: Estimates of total diversity based on one million sequenced T cells were regarded as lower bounds and as underestimates. Observed TCR beta diversity per million T cells fell roughly linearly with age, and a significant reduction was already apparent by age approximately 41. Compared with the aged group, more naive CD4+ T cells, fewer expanded clones and increased TCR diversity were shown by the long-lived group, suggesting age selection. The CMV infection status of donors was not known, potentially confounding age-related changes in expanded clonotypes. A strong correlation was found between observed TCR beta diversity and the percentage of naive T cells measured by flow cytometry. Conclusive comparison of naive and antigen-experienced compartments was prevented by the profiling of bulk unsorted PBMCs.

Library preparation was by 5' RACE. A second PCR of roughly 6 to 11 cycles was run with a J-beta primer mix and a sample-barcoded 5' primer. Each TCR beta cDNA molecule received a unique molecular identifier from a template-switch 5' adaptor carrying 12 random nucleotides. Each sample yielded at least 3 million CDR3-containing paired-end reads. First-strand cDNA synthesis was performed from all RNA using the Mint cDNA synthesis kit, with priming by a TRBC-specific oligonucleotide. All cDNA was treated with uracil-DNA glycosylase and then went through a first 18-cycle PCR with the universal primers M1SS and BC2_uni_R. The authors processed their data as follows. Each sample was normalized by randomly selecting 1 million high-quality reads, each carrying a distinct molecular identifier. Instead of being binned into consensus sequences, reads with shared molecular identifiers were discarded. MiTCR, with a Q25 quality threshold and the strictest error-elimination algorithm, was used for CDR3 identification, clonotype clustering and error correction. Lower-bound total TCR beta diversity was estimated with a nonparametric unseen species model using Euler transformation. The public reads were reprocessed in TCRdb via fastp at Q25 and MiXCR, keeping in-frame beta chains. Entries are consolidated by CDR3 protein sequence, retaining the most common genes and DNA. The V and J calls shown here were made by TCRdb, not taken from the authors' results. For this sample there are fewer than 2 million distinct CDR3 sequences; approximately 39% appear just once. Under 25% of the sample belongs to the ten largest clones.

Notes on this clonotype: This clone's antigen is unknown. Per-base quality was not reported, and no clone a single base away is much larger than it.

Donors were under 40 systemically healthy Caucasian individuals from Russia aged about 6 to 100 years. Each donor gave 8 to 10 milliliters of peripheral blood, drawn into EDTA-treated Vacutainer tubes. Ficoll-Paque density-gradient centrifugation was used to isolate PBMCs, with at least 6.5 million obtained per sample. Trizol reagent was used to extract total RNA from the PBMCs, yielding at least 5 micrograms per sample. The percentages of naive CD45RAhigh/CD27high T cells were determined by flow cytometry on a PBMC aliquot from every donor. This clonotype was sampled from a human donor in good health. Input material: blood.

The base sequence is TGTGCCAGCAGACGCCCGGGGGTAGAGACCCAGTACTTC. Its product reads: CASRRPGVETQYF. Rearrangement joined TRBV6-6 to TRBJ2-5; a weak D assignment points to TRBD2 (6 bases agree). Looking up the germline V gene (reference sequence) yields CDR1 MNHNY and CDR2 SVGAGI. The CDR3 measures 13 amino acids from cysteine to phenylalanine. Only the CDR3 portion is preserved as DNA: 39 bases, with reading frame beginning at the first base. At the junction V is shortened by 6 bases and J by 4 bases, with 12 bases in between.